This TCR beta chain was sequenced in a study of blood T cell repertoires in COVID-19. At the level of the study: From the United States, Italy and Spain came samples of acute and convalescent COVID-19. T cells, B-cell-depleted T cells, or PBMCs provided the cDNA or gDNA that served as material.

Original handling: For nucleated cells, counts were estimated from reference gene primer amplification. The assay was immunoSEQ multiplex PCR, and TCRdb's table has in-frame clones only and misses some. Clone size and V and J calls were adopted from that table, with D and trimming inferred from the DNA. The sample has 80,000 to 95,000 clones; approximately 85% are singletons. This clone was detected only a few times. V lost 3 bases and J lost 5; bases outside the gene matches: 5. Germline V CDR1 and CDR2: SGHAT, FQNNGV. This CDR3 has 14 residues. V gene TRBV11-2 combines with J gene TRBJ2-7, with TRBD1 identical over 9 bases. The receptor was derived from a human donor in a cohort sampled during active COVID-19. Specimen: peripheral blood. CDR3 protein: CASSFNRGRNEQYF. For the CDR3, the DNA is TGTGCCAGCAGCTTTAACAGGGGGCGGAACGAGCAGTACTTC.